The 21 T cell receptor beta chains below all came from one sample that was sequenced in a study of T cell repertoires in cytomegalovirus infection. These receptors' targets are unknown. MiXCR, run by TCRdb on the reads, gives a single entry per CDR3 protein. The sample includes 40,000 to 55,000 distinct CDR3 sequences, under 25% seen only once; the top ten take roughly 89%. The material sequenced was CD8+ T cells from cultured PBMCs, taken from culture after CMV antigen stimulation. Source of these receptors: a human donor in good health (CMV status not recorded). Some clones in this sample may be carry-over from other donors' samples.

The gene calls are TRBV7-2 and TRBJ2-5; D is possibly TRBD2 (5 bases). Deletions cut 5 bases from V and 3 bases from J, with 19 bases between. CDR1 and CDR2 from the germline V gene are SGHTA and FQGNSA. This CDR3 contains 16 residues. The CDR3 loop reads CASSPVAWTQKETQYF. CDR3 nucleotides: TGTGCCAGCAGCCCCGTCGCTTGGACTCAAAAAGAGACCCAGTACTTC.

V usage is TRBV5-5 and J usage is TRBJ1-1; D is perhaps TRBD1 (5 bases). Trimming took 1 base from V and 1 from J, leaving 8 bases between them. Germline V gives CDR1 SGHKS, CDR2 YYEKEE (reference sequence). This CDR3 is built from 14 residues. The CDR3 coding sequence is TGTGCCAGCAGCTTGCACGGGGGGAACACTGAAGCTTTCTTT. Translating it yields CASSLHGGNTEAFF.

This clonotype has just a few counts. This chain joins TRBV7-9 and TRBJ1-3; 9 nucleotides agree with TRBD1. The CDR3 runs 15 residues. V lost 5 bases to trimming and J lost 2 bases; unmatched junction nucleotides: 4. Germline assignment: CDR1 SEHNR and CDR2 FQNEAQ (reference sequence). CDR3 in DNA: TGTGCCAGCAGCCCACGGGACAGGGCTGGAAACACCATATATTTT. Translation: CASSPRDRAGNTIYF.

V usage is TRBV6-2 or TRBV6-3 and J usage is TRBJ2-2; D is perhaps TRBD2 (6 bases). The CDR3 runs to 13 residues. Germline CDR1 MNHEY, CDR2 SVGEGT. V gave up 2 bases and J gave up 5 bases, with 6 bases separating them. The CDR3 loop reads CASSYGRTGELFF. The CDR3 coding sequence is TGTGCCAGCAGTTACGGGAGGACCGGGGAGCTGTTTTTT.

V usage is TRBV6-5 and J usage is TRBJ2-5; a weak D match, TRBD1 (5 bases). Between the trimmed V and J ends, which lost 0 bases and 5 bases, there was a span of 13 bases. The germline gives CDR1 MNHEY, CDR2 SVGAGI. This CDR3 contains 15 residues. The CDR3: CASSYSDRNWETQYF. DNA of the CDR3: TGTGCCAGCAGTTACTCTGACAGAAACTGGGAGACCCAGTACTTC.

The chain links TRBV7-8 to TRBJ2-3; 12 nucleotides match TRBD2. The CDR3 extends over 16 amino acids. The trim removed 5 bases at V and 2 bases at J, leaving 5 bases unmatched. Germline CDR1 and CDR2: SGHVS and FQNEAQ. The CDR3 DNA reads as TGTGCCAGCAGCCCCCGACTAGCGGGGGTCACAGATACGCAGTATTTT. Protein product: CASSPRLAGVTDTQYF.

This clonotype was counted a few times. The rearrangement links TRBV19 to TRBJ2-7; D unresolved. Germline V gene data show CDR1 as LNHDA and CDR2 as SQIVND (reference sequence). V gave up 2 bases and J gave up 2 bases, with 10 bases separating them. There are 14 residues in the CDR3. The CDR3 DNA sequence: TGTGCCAGTAGTATAAAGGGAACGACCTACGAGCAGTACTTC. Encoded protein: CASSIKGTTYEQYF.

This clonotype showed up many times. The chain recombines TRBV27 with TRBJ2-4, with D perhaps matching TRBD1 (5 bases). V lost 5 bases and J 8 bases, leaving 16 bases between the germline ends. Germline values: CDR1 MNHEY, CDR2 SMNVEV (reference sequence). CDR3 size: 14 residues. In DNA form, the CDR3 reads TGTGCCAGCAGTCCATTCGCCAGGGCGGACATTCAGTACTTC. Residues: CASSPFARADIQYF.

This chain joins TRBV15 and TRBJ1-2; the match to TRBD1 covers 7 bases. V trimming: 5 bases; J trimming: 6 bases; junction bases outside the gene matches: 12. The CDR3 is 15 residues long. Germline assignment: CDR1 LNHNV and CDR2 YYDKDF (reference sequence). In DNA, the CDR3 is TGTGCCACCAGCCTCCACCTAGACAGGGATCATGGCTACACCTTC. Residues: CATSLHLDRDHGYTF.

The rearrangement uses TRBV7-2 and TRBJ2-7; perhaps TRBD2 as D (6 bases). Germline loops: CDR1 SGHTA, CDR2 FQGNSA. Trimming pared 1 base from V and 3 bases from J, leaving 13 bases between. This CDR3 contains 15 residues. The CDR3 reads CASSLVPSEYYEQYF. Written as DNA, the CDR3 is TGTGCCAGCAGCTTAGTACCTAGCGAGTACTACGAGCAGTACTTC.

This clonotype was seen a few times. This sequence joins TRBV11-2 and TRBJ2-1; TRBD2 matches 8 bases. V was clipped by 2 bases and J by 1 base; unmatched bases: 1. The CDR3 is 15 amino acids. Germline V gene data show CDR1 as SGHAT and CDR2 as FQNNGV. CDR3 sequence: CASSLLAGSYNEQFF. The CDR3 DNA is TGTGCCAGCAGCTTACTAGCGGGTTCCTACAATGAGCAGTTCTTC.

This rearrangement joins TRBV6-5 to TRBJ1-5; D unresolved. V shed 0 bases and J shed 3 bases, with 9 bases lying between them. Germline V lookup: CDR1 MNHEY, CDR2 SVGAGI. There are 15 residues in the CDR3. CDR3 amino acids: CASSYSADVNQPQHF. In DNA, the CDR3 is TGTGCCAGCAGTTACTCAGCAGACGTCAATCAGCCCCAGCATTTT.

This clonotype was counted a few times. V is TRBV6-8 and J is TRBJ2-7; D unclear. This CDR3 region has 13 residues. The V and J ends lost 4 bases and 3 bases respectively, with 10 bases between them. From germline, CDR1 is MNHGY and CDR2 SAAAGT. The CDR3 here is CASSSESHYEQYF. The CDR3 DNA is TGTGCCAGCAGTTCAGAGAGTCACTACGAGCAGTACTTC.

The chain has TRBV7-2 and TRBJ2-1, with D perhaps TRBD1 (6 bases). V lost 4 bases, J lost 4 bases, and 20 bases lay in between. The CDR3 totals 17 residues. Germline loops: CDR1 SGHTA, CDR2 FQGNSA. CDR3 in DNA: TGTGCCAGCAGCTCCAACCCGACGGACAGCTATTACAATGAGCAGTTCTTC. Amino acid sequence: CASSSNPTDSYYNEQFF.

The V gene is TRBV13, the J gene TRBJ1-2; 7 nucleotides match TRBD1. Germline values: CDR1 PRHDT, CDR2 FYEKMQ (reference sequence). This CDR3 is built from 14 residues. The trim removed 5 bases at V and 5 bases at J, leaving 8 bases unmatched. CDR3 loop: CASSTATGFYGYTF. CDR3 bases: TGTGCCAGCAGCACAGCGACAGGGTTTTATGGCTACACCTTC.

This clonotype was detected a few times. The chain links TRBV27 to TRBJ1-5, with 10 bases matching TRBD1. CDR3 length: 16 residues. V gave up 6 bases and J gave up 6 bases; unmatched junction bases: 11. Germline lookup yields CDR1 MNHEY and CDR2 SMNVEV (reference sequence). CDR3 loop: CASRPQTGGTGQPQHF. The CDR3 nucleotides are TGTGCCAGCAGACCTCAGACAGGGGGCACGGGTCAGCCCCAGCATTTT.

This chain uses TRBV4-3 with TRBJ2-1; tentative D call: TRBD2 (6 bases). The CDR3 loop spans 15 amino acids. Trimming pared 0 bases from V and 9 bases from J, leaving 15 bases between. Germline CDR1 is LGHNA and CDR2 is YSLEER. CDR3 sequence: CASSQDWGGGSEQFF. CDR3 DNA: TGCGCCAGCAGCCAAGATTGGGGAGGAGGGTCTGAGCAGTTCTTC.

The rearrangement links TRBV2 to TRBJ2-1; either TRBD1 or TRBD2 may fit D (5 bases each). Germline lookup yields CDR1 SNHLY and CDR2 FYNNEI. Trimming pared 7 bases from V and 5 bases from J, leaving 18 bases between. There are 15 residues in the CDR3. CDR3 region: CASNPFGTVDNEQFF. Written as DNA, the CDR3 is TGTGCCAGCAACCCATTTGGGACGGTGGACAATGAGCAGTTCTTC.

The chain joins TRBV4-1 to TRBJ1-2; 8 nucleotides agree with TRBD1. This CDR3 contains 15 residues. From germline, CDR1 is MGHRA and CDR2 YSYEKL. V shed 2 bases, J shed 7 bases, and the junction held 9 bases outside the gene matches. Here the CDR3 reads CASSQSRTGNRGYTF. The CDR3 coding sequence is TGCGCCAGCAGCCAATCGCGGACAGGGAACCGTGGCTACACCTTC.

This rearrangement joins TRBV5-6 to TRBJ2-1; tentative D call: TRBD2 (5 bases). The CDR3 length is 12 residues. Germline-derived CDR1 and CDR2 are SGHDT and YYEEEE. Trimming removed 10 bases from V and 4 bases from J, with 12 bases in between. The CDR3 protein is CASSWEYNEQFF. CDR3 bases: TGTGCCTCCAGCTGGGAGTACAATGAGCAGTTCTTC.

This sequence joins TRBV15 and TRBJ1-4, with D possibly matching TRBD1 (6 bases). Per germline, CDR1 LNHNV and CDR2 YYDKDF (reference sequence). This CDR3 is built from 16 residues. V was trimmed by 0 bases and J by 4 bases, leaving 12 bases between them. The CDR3 is CATSRDPQGLNEKLFF. CDR3 DNA: TGTGCCACCAGCAGAGACCCACAGGGACTTAATGAAAAACTGTTTTTT.